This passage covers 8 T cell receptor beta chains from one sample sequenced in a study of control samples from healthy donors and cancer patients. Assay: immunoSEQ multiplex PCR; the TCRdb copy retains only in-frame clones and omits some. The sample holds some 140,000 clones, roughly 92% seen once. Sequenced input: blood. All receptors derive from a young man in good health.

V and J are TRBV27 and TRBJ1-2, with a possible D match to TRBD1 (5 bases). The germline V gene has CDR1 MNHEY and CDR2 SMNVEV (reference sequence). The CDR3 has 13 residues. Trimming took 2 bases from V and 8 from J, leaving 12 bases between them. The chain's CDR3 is CASSLRPGHGYTF. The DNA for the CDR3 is TGTGCCAGCAGTTTAAGGCCAGGGCACGGCTACACCTTC.

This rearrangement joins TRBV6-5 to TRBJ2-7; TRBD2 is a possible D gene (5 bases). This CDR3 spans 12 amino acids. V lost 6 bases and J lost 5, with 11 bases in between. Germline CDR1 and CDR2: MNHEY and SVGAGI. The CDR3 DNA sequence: TGTGCCAGCAGCGGACTTGGGAACGAGCAGTACTTC. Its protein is CASSGLGNEQYF.

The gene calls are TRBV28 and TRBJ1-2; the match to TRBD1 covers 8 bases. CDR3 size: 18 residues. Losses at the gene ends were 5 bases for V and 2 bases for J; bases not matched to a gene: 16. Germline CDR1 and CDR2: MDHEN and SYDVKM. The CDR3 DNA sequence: TGTGCCAGCAGTACCCGGGCGAGTTCCGGGACAGGAAACTATGGCTACACCTTC. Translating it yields CASSTRASSGTGNYGYTF.

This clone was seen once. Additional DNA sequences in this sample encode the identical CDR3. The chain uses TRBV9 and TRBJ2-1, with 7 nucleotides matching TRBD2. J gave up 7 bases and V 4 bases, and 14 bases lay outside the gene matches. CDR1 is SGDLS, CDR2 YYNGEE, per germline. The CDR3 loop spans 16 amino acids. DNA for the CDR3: TGTGCCAGCAGCCCTTTTGCGCGCGGGGGAGTGAATGAGCAGTTCTTC. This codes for CASSPFARGGVNEQFF.

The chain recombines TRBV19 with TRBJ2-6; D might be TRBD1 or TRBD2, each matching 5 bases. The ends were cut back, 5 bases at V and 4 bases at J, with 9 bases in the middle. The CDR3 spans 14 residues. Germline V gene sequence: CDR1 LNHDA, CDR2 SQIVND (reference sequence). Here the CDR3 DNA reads TGTGCCAGTAGTGTAGGGACCGGGGCCAACGTCCTGACTTTC. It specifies CASSVGTGANVLTF.

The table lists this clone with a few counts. The CDR3 nucleotides are TGTGCCAGCAGCTCACAGGGCCGGGTGGGCACTGAAGCTTTCTTT. It specifies CASSSQGRVGTEAFF. The J gene is TRBJ1-1, the V gene TRBV7-8, with D maybe TRBD1 (6 bases). The CDR3 is 15 residues long. The V end was cut by 4 bases, the J end by 4 bases, with 16 bases between. Germline CDR1 reads SGHVS; CDR2 reads FQNEAQ.

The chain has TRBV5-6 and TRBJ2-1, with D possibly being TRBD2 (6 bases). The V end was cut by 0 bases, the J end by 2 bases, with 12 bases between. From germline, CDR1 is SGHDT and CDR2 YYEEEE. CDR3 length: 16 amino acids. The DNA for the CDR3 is TGTGCCAGCAGCTTGGCCCGACTAGTCACCTACAATGAGCAGTTCTTC. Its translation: CASSLARLVTYNEQFF.

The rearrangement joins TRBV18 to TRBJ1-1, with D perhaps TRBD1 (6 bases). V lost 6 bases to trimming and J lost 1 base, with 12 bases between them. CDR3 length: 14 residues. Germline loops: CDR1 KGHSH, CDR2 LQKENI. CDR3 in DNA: TGTGCCAGCTCCCTCAACAGGGCGAACACTGAAGCTTTCTTT. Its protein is CASSLNRANTEAFF.